This T cell receptor (beta chain) was observed in a study of T cell changes during pregnancy in multiple sclerosis. Per the germline V gene, CDR1 is SGHRS and CDR2 is YFSETQ. The CDR3 is made up of 14 amino acids. Deletions cut 0 bases from V and 5 bases from J, with 10 bases between. The table came from immunoSEQ multiplex PCR; TCRdb's copy has only in-frame clones and leaves some out. The sample has about 76,000 clones, roughly 93% seen once; the top ten hold roughly 2.5%. The TCR was taken from a female donor with multiple sclerosis, enrolled in a pregnancy study. The chain uses TRBV5-1 and TRBJ2-3; D may be TRBD1 (5 bases). This sample comprised peripheral blood, obtained in the second trimester of pregnancy. DNA of the CDR3: TGCGCCAGCAGCTTGGAGGGGAATAGAGATACGCAGTATTTT. As protein: CASSLEGNRDTQYF.